Listed below are T cell receptor beta chains from one sample, sequenced in a study of tumor-infiltrating lymphocytes in oesophageal squamous cell carcinoma. TCRdb re-called the PCR reads with MiXCR, one entry per CDR3 protein. Of under 20,000 distinct CDR3 sequences listed, around 41% were seen once; the top ten hold roughly 36%. Specimen: normal esophageal tissue next to the tumor. The receptors derive from a female donor with esophageal squamous cell carcinoma. Both conserved end residues are part of each CDR3.

V	CDR3
TRBV7-3	CASSPRHRRYQPQHF
TRBV19	CASSRPGFREVTEQFF
TRBV6-1	CASTAFQYEQYF
TRBV28	CASSPWSNSYNEQFF
TRBV19	CASSLSSGRNNEQFF
TRBV2	CASSEGTSGRVYEQYF
TRBV28	CASRSLESGRGETQYF
TRBV20-1	CSARDFGGYEQYF
TRBV12-3/TRBV12-4	CASSLGPRGNTGELFF
TRBV28	CASSPRGRTNNEQYF
TRBV7-2	CASSLAGSSEAGEQFF
TRBV7-2	CASSCPAGNSYEQYF
TRBV12-3/TRBV12-4	CASSFQRGAGGELFF
TRBV7-6	CASSPKTSGGVYEQYF
TRBV7-2	CASSLVVAGGGYNEQYF
TRBV11-1	CADRQDTTNEKLFF